The rows below give T cell receptor beta chains drawn from one sample of a study of identical twins. TCRdb redid the calling of the 5' RACE reads with MiXCR, one entry per CDR3 protein. This table has roughly 1.6 million distinct CDR3 sequences, 25% to 35% appearing once. Sequencing was done on a sample of cord blood. Every receptor here comes from a newborn girl in good health. Each CDR3 is given with its conserved first and last residue. A D gene is named only where the DNA matches it firmly. The size field is filled for only some rows; it gives once, few, many or a size class.

TRBD1	TRBV4-1	.	TRBJ2-3	TGCGCCAGCAGCAGAATACCGGGACAGGGGGCTGATACGCAGTATTTT	CASSRIPGQGADTQYF
.	TRBV20-1	few	TRBJ2-3	TGCAGTGCTAGAGATGGGCAGGGCACAGATACGCAGTATTTT	CSARDGQGTDTQYF
.	TRBV3-1	.	TRBJ2-7	TGTGCCAGCAGCCAAGAAGGGGTGAACCCCTACGAGCAGTACTTC	CASSQEGVNPYEQYF
TRBD1	TRBV10-3	.	TRBJ1-3	TGTGCCATCAGTTTACTGCAGGGGGCTGGAAACACCATATATTTT	CAISLLQGAGNTIYF
.	TRBV2	.	TRBJ2-5	TGTGCCGCACGGTTAGGGGGGCAGGGGCAAAAAGAGACCCAGTACTTC	CAARLGGQGQKETQYF
.	TRBV27	.	TRBJ2-7	TGTGCCAGCAGTTTACGGACTGGCGGCCATTACGAGCAGTACTTC	CASSLRTGGHYEQYF
.	TRBV12-3/TRBV12-4	few	TRBJ2-3	TGTGCCAGCAGTTTTTGGGGAGAACGCACAGATACGCAGTATTTT	CASSFWGERTDTQYF
TRBD2	TRBV10-3	many	TRBJ2-3	TGTGCCATTTTCAGCGGGATGGGGTCAGATACGCAGTATTTT	CAIFSGMGSDTQYF
.	TRBV5-1	few	TRBJ2-7	TGCGCCAGCAGCTTGGTGTCGACGCAACGAACCACCTACGAGCAGTACTTC	CASSLVSTQRTTYEQYF
.	TRBV27	.	TRBJ1-2	TGTGCCAGCAGTTTACGGGATACAGGGAACTATGGCTACACCTTC	CASSLRDTGNYGYTF
.	TRBV12-3/TRBV12-4	.	TRBJ1-6	TGTGCCAGCAGCCTCGAAGAAGGGGTTTTGTCCCCCCACTTT	CASSLEEGVLSPHF
TRBD2	TRBV24-1	.	TRBJ2-1	TGTGCCACCAGTGTTGGGGGGGGCAATGAGCAGTTCTTC	CATSVGGGNEQFF
TRBD2	TRBV4-1	few	TRBJ2-3	TGCGCCAGCAGCCACAAAGTAGGGCTAGCGGGTTCCACAGATACGCAGTATTTT	CASSHKVGLAGSTDTQYF
.	TRBV10-3	.	TRBJ2-2	TGTGCCATCGGGGGAAGGGGCACCGGGGAGCTGTTTTTT	CAIGGRGTGELFF
.	TRBV6-2/TRBV6-3	.	TRBJ1-1	TGTGCCAGCAGCGTAAGTGTCAGTCGGCCGAACACTGAAGCTTTCTTT	CASSVSVSRPNTEAFF
TRBD1	TRBV5-1	.	TRBJ2-7	TGCGCCAGTAGGGTTCAGACAGGGAGCTCCTACGAGCAGTACTTC	CASRVQTGSSYEQYF
.	TRBV7-9	.	TRBJ1-1	TGTGCCAGCAGCTTATTGATTGGGGGGACTGAAGCTTTCTTT	CASSLLIGGTEAFF
.	TRBV9	.	TRBJ1-3	TGTGCCAGCAGCGTAGGGTTGGACACCATATATTTT	CASSVGLDTIYF
.	TRBV5-1	.	TRBJ1-1	TGCGCCAGCAGCTTGGCAGGAAACGGGAACACTGAAGCTTTCTTT	CASSLAGNGNTEAFF
.	TRBV20-1	few	TRBJ2-1	TGCAGTGCTAGAGACAGGGGGGGTGAGCAGTTCTTC	CSARDRGGEQFF
.	TRBV11-2	.	TRBJ1-5	TGTGCCAGCAGCTATCAACCCTATCAGCCCCAGCATTTT	CASSYQPYQPQHF
.	TRBV3-1	.	TRBJ2-3	TGTGCCAGCAGCTATTCACTAAGCAAGGTATCCACAGATACGCAGTATTTT	CASSYSLSKVSTDTQYF
TRBD2	TRBV14	few	TRBJ2-7	TGTGCCAGCAGCCAAGATGGGGGGGATCTTCCCTACGAGCAGTACTTC	CASSQDGGDLPYEQYF
TRBD2	TRBV7-2	few	TRBJ2-3	TGTGCCAGCAGCTTAGTACTGGTGGCTAGCGGGGGCACAGATACGCAGTATTTT	CASSLVLVASGGTDTQYF
TRBD2	TRBV13	.	TRBJ2-1	TGTGCCAGCAGCCCAAATAGACGACTAGCGGGAGTTTTTAAGGGGCAGATCTTC	CASSPNRRLAGVFKGQIF
.	TRBV7-2	.	TRBJ2-3	TGTGCCAGCAGCTGGCTGGGCAGGGGTACAGATACGCAGTATTTT	CASSWLGRGTDTQYF
.	TRBV29-1	.	TRBJ2-5	TGCAGCGCCTTGGACGGGCGCCAAGAGACCCAGTACTTC	CSALDGRQETQYF
.	TRBV6-2/TRBV6-3	.	TRBJ2-5	TGTGCCAGCAACCCGACAGGCCCTCAAGAGACCCAGTACTTC	CASNPTGPQETQYF
.	TRBV20-1	.	TRBJ2-2	TGCAGTGCTAGAGATTCCCTGACCGGGGAGCTGTTTTTT	CSARDSLTGELFF
.	TRBV4-1	once	TRBJ1-1	TGCGCCAGCAGCCAGCCCAGGGTTAACACTGAAGCTTTCTTT	CASSQPRVNTEAFF
TRBD1	TRBV15	.	TRBJ2-1	TGTGCCACCAGAGGGACAGGGGAAAAACTCTCCTACAATGAGCAGTTCTTC	CATRGTGEKLSYNEQFF
TRBD2	TRBV12-3/TRBV12-4	.	TRBJ2-3	TGTGCCAGCGCGATAGCGGGGGAGGTCACAGATATGCAGTATTTT	CASAIAGEVTDMQYF
.	TRBV7-6	.	TRBJ2-5	TGTGCCAGCAGCCGCCGGGGACCAGAGACCCAGTACTTC	CASSRRGPETQYF
.	TRBV20-1	.	TRBJ2-4	TGCAGTGCTAGAGATCAAGGGGGGCAGGCCAAAAACATTCAGTACTTC	CSARDQGGQAKNIQYF
.	TRBV7-6	.	TRBJ2-3	TGTGCCAGCAGCACCTGGGGACGCAGCACAGATACGCAGTATTTT	CASSTWGRSTDTQYF
TRBD1	TRBV3-1	.	TRBJ1-1	TGTGCCAGCAGCCAACCGGGACAGATGAACACTGAAGCTTTCTTT	CASSQPGQMNTEAFF
.	TRBV12-3/TRBV12-4	many	TRBJ1-2	TGTGCCAGCAGTCGACGACGGAGCTATGGCTACACCTTC	CASSRRRSYGYTF
.	TRBV20-1	.	TRBJ2-7	TGCAGTGCTAATAGCCGGGGGGCGGGATCCTACGAGCAGTACTTC	CSANSRGAGSYEQYF
.	TRBV7-2	.	TRBJ2-1	TGTGCCAGCAGCTTAGTTGGACGTAATCACAATGAGCAGTTCTTC	CASSLVGRNHNEQFF
TRBD2	TRBV28	many	TRBJ2-7	TGTGCCAGCAGTTTTGCCGGGAGGTCCTCCTACGAGCAGTACTTC	CASSFAGRSSYEQYF
.	TRBV20-1	once	TRBJ1-5	TGCAGTGCTAGAGACGGTCGGGGGGGAATAATAGCAAATCAGCCCCAGCATTTT	CSARDGRGGIIANQPQHF
.	TRBV3-1	.	TRBJ2-7	TGTGCCAGCAGCCATCGGGGCACCTACAATGAGCAGTACTTC	CASSHRGTYNEQYF
TRBD2	TRBV5-1	few	TRBJ2-3	TGCGCCAGCAGCCTGACCCGGGAGGGGTTAGCGGATACGCAGTATTTT	CASSLTREGLADTQYF